The clone carrying this T cell receptor (beta chain) was recorded many times. This record belongs to a study of blood T cells in healthy people across ages. The CDR3 is made up of 16 amino acids. Germline CDR1 is LGHNA and CDR2 is YNFKEQ. V lost 4 bases and J lost 4; bases outside the gene matches: 9. Alongside a J-beta primer mix, a sample-barcoded 5' primer served in a second PCR lasting about 6 to 11 cycles. TCRdb analysed the 5' RACE reads with MiXCR anew, one entry per CDR3 protein. The table records about 650,000 distinct CDR3 sequences, around 50% of them present only once. Sequencing was done on a sample of blood. The chain uses TRBV4-2 and TRBJ2-3, with 9 bases matching TRBD2. The TCR sequence derives from a woman older than 75 in good health. Here the CDR3 DNA reads TGTGCCAGCAGCCCTCCGAAGGCTAGCGGGGCAGATACGCAGTATTTT. Translating it yields CASSPPKASGADTQYF.